This T cell receptor (beta chain) was sequenced for a study of glioma-infiltrating T cells. Study-wide points: Tissue-blood divergence was below expectation in non-neoplastic patients, above in gliomas.

Worth noting for this clonotype: Its matching antigen is unknown. A read error may be the cause here, since a much bigger clone is one base away.

Germline V gives CDR1 SNHLY, CDR2 FYNNEI. CDR3 length: 12 amino acids. TCR alpha and beta CDR3 regions were amplified from RNA using iRepertoire nested multiplex PCR. One-step reverse transcription and amplification started from approximately 100-400 ng of tissue mRNA or PBMC total RNA. Via MiXCR, TCRdb re-called the multiplex PCR reads, giving one row per CDR3 protein. The top ten clones hold about 6.6% of a sample with tens of thousands of distinct CDR3 sequences, about a quarter of them seen once. The specimen sequenced was glioma tissue, nonneoplastic brain tissue, or PBMCs (not recorded which). The J gene is TRBJ1-6, the V gene TRBV2; D is uncertain. This clonotype was sampled from a human donor with low-grade glioma or glioblastoma, undergoing nonglioma brain surgery, or in good health (not recorded which). The CDR3 loop is CAGSRKESPLHF. CDR3 nucleotide sequence: TGTGCCGGCAGCCGTAAAGAGTCACCCCTCCACTTT.